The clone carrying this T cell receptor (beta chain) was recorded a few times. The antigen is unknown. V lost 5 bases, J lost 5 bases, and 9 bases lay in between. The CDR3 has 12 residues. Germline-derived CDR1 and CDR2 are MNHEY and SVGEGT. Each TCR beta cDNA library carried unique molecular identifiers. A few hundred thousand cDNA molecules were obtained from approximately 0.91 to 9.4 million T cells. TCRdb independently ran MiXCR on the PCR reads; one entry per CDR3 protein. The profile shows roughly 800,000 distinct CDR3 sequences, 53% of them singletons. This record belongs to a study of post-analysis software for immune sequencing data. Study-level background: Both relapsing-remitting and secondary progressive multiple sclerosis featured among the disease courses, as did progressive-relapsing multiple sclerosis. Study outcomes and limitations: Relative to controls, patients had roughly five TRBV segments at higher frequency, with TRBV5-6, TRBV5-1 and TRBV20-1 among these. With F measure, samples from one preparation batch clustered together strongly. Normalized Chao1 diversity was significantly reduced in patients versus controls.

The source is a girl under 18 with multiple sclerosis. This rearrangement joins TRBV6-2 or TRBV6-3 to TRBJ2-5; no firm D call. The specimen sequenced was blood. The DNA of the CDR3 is TGTGCCAGCAGTGACCTTCCGGAGACCCAGTACTTC. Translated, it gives CASSDLPETQYF.